The 5 T cell receptor beta chains reported below all come from one sample, sequenced in a study of cytomegalovirus exposure and HLA in healthy donors. Using immunoSEQ multiplex PCR, the repertoire was profiled, and TCRdb retains in-frame clones only, with some absent. The table shows more than 110,000 clones, with approximately 94% occurring only once. Sequencing input: PBMCs. The source of these receptors is a man aged 18 to 30 in good health and CMV-seropositive.

The rearrangement uses TRBV5-1 and TRBJ1-1; a weak D match, TRBD1 (5 bases). The CDR3 length is 14 residues. Looked up from germline, CDR1 is SGHRS and CDR2 is YFSETQ. Trimming took 0 bases from V and 4 from J, leaving 10 bases between them. The CDR3 protein is CASSLERGGTEAFF. The DNA for the CDR3 is TGCGCCAGCAGCTTGGAGCGGGGCGGCACTGAAGCTTTCTTT. The full variable domain, completed using reference TRBV5-1 and TRBJ1-1, is KAGVTQTPRYLIKTRGQQVTLSCSPISGHRSVSWYQQTPGQGLQFLFEYFSETQRNKGNFPGRFSGRQFSNSRSEMNVSTLELGDSALYLCASSLERGGTEAFFGQGTRLTVV.

The chain has TRBV5-1 and TRBJ2-2; 7 nucleotides align to TRBD1. Germline CDR1 is SGHRS and CDR2 is YFSETQ. Trimming at V came to 6 bases and at J to 0 bases, leaving 2 bases not matched to a gene. This CDR3 has 14 amino acids. The CDR3 loop reads CASIGTANTGELFF. CDR3 DNA sequence: TGCGCCAGCATCGGGACAGCGAACACCGGGGAGCTGTTTTTT.

This clone was found a few times. The V gene is TRBV21-1, the J gene TRBJ1-5. TRBV21-1 counts as a pseudogene. The CDR3 extends over 16 amino acids. CDR3 residues: CASSKRGGRERRPQHF. The CDR3 nucleotides are TGTGCCAGCAGCAAACGGGGGGGGAGGGAAAGGCGGCCCCAGCATTTT.

The gene calls are TRBV11-1 and TRBJ2-1; 8 bases agree with TRBD2. V lost 5 bases to trimming and J lost 6 bases; unmatched junction nucleotides: 6. Germline V lookup: CDR1 SGHAT, CDR2 FQDESV (reference sequence). The CDR3 loop spans 14 amino acids. CDR3 loop: CASSQFLAGNEQFF. The CDR3, as DNA: TGTGCCAGCAGCCAATTTCTAGCGGGCAATGAGCAGTTCTTC.

The chain carries TRBV18 and TRBJ2-5; 7 bases fit TRBD1. CDR1 is KGHSH, CDR2 LQKENI, per germline. The CDR3 contains 15 residues. V trimming: 6 bases; J trimming: 2 bases; junction bases outside the gene matches: 9. The CDR3 DNA reads as TGTGCCAGCTCGACACCAAGGGACAGTCAAGAGACCCAGTACTTC. This codes for CASSTPRDSQETQYF.